The 18 T cell receptor beta chains reported below all come from one sample, sequenced in a study of T cell responses to AZD1222 COVID-19 vaccine. Method: immunoSEQ multiplex PCR; TCRdb's copy keeps in-frame clones and lacks some. Among nearly 110,000 clones listed, around 92% were seen once. Sequences were derived from peripheral blood, sampled 28 days after the second AZD1222 dose. The receptors were gathered from an adult who received the AZD1222 COVID-19 vaccine.

The rearrangement joins TRBV14 to TRBJ2-3; TRBD2 aligns across 13 bases. Germline V gene sequence: CDR1 SGHDN, CDR2 FVKESK. This CDR3 is 16 amino acids long. V dropped 3 bases and J dropped 6; count of bases not matched to a gene: 6. The CDR3 region is CASSQGGLAGVDTQYF. DNA of the CDR3: TGTGCCAGCAGCCAGGGAGGACTAGCGGGAGTTGATACGCAGTATTTT. Using reference TRBV14 and TRBJ2-3 for the parts outside the CDR3, the full variable domain is EAGVTQFPSHSVIEKGQTVTLRCDPISGHDNLYWYRRVMGKEIKFLLHFVKESKQDESGMPNNRFLAERTGGTYSTLKVQPAELEDSGVYFCASSQGGLAGVDTQYFGPGTRLTVL.

This chain joins TRBV29-1 and TRBJ1-2; TRBD1 is a possible D gene (5 bases). Germline V gene sequence: CDR1 SQVTM, CDR2 ANQGSEA. The CDR3 spans 13 residues. The V end was cut by 4 bases, the J end by 0 bases, with 9 bases between. The CDR3 region has the DNA TGCAGCGTTGTAAGGGGCACTAACTATGGCTACACCTTC. Its protein is CSVVRGTNYGYTF. The full variable domain, in which reference TRBV29-1 and TRBJ1-2 provide the parts outside the CDR3, is SAVISQKPSRDICQRGTSLTIQCQVDSQVTMMFWYRQQPGQSLTLIATANQGSEATYESGFVIDKFPISRPNLTFSTLTVSNMSPEDSSIYLCSVVRGTNYGYTFGSGTRLTVV.

The chain recombines TRBV9 with TRBJ2-5, with D maybe TRBD1 (6 bases). Germline V gene lookup returns CDR1 SGDLS and CDR2 YYNGEE. Trimming removed 1 base at V and 4 bases at J, with 17 bases between. The CDR3 consists of 16 residues. The CDR3 sequence: CASSVSLLGARETQYF. The CDR3 region has the DNA TGTGCCAGCAGCGTAAGTTTATTGGGGGCACGAGAGACCCAGTACTTC.

This clone was seen once. The chain combines TRBV5-5 with TRBJ2-5; D call uncertain. Germline V gene data show CDR1 as SGHKS and CDR2 as YYEKEE (reference sequence). Trimming stripped 10 bases from V and 0 bases from J, with 10 bases between. The CDR3 totals 12 residues. CDR3 residues: CASCGDQETQYF. The CDR3 DNA reads as TGTGCCTCGTGTGGAGACCAAGAGACCCAGTACTTC.

This chain links TRBV7-2 with TRBJ2-7, with 9 bases identical to TRBD1. J lost 4 bases, V lost 3 bases, and 4 bases had no gene match. Germline-derived CDR1 and CDR2 are SGHTA and FQGNSA. This CDR3 contains 14 residues. The CDR3 spells CASSLVQGAYEQYF. CDR3 nucleotides: TGTGCCAGCAGCTTGGTACAGGGGGCGTACGAGCAGTACTTC.

The genes are TRBV10-3 and TRBJ2-7; D ambiguous. Trimming took off 6 bases at V and 0 bases at J, with 6 bases between the two ends. This CDR3 has 12 amino acids. CDR1 ENHRY and CDR2 SYGVKD come from the germline V gene. The CDR3 DNA reads TGTGCCATCAGCCGAAGCTCCTACGAGCAGTACTTC. The encoded protein is CAISRSSYEQYF.

The chain carries TRBV7-3 and TRBJ2-1; 8 nucleotides agree with TRBD1. Germline assignment: CDR1 SGHTA and CDR2 FQGTGA. J was trimmed by 15 bases and V by 3 bases; bases with no gene match: 10. The CDR3 spans 13 residues. Here the CDR3 DNA reads TGTGCCAGCAGCTTGGGACAGGCCCAGATACGGTTCTTC. Amino acid sequence: CASSLGQAQIRFF. Full variable domain (missing parts from reference TRBV7-3 and TRBJ2-1): GAGVSQTPSNKVTEKGKYVELRCDPISGHTALYWYRQSLGQGPEFLIYFQGTGAADDSGLPNDRFFAVRPEGSVSTLKIQRTERGDSAVYLCASSLGQAQIRFFGPGTRLTVL.

The J gene is TRBJ1-1, the V gene TRBV2; no definite D call. Germline CDR1 reads SNHLY; CDR2 reads FYNNEI. V was shortened by 1 base and J by 1 base, with 22 bases between the two germline ends. The CDR3 totals 19 residues. This CDR3 is CASSEVGLQSLARNTEAFF. The CDR3, as DNA: TGTGCCAGCAGTGAAGTCGGGCTACAATCCCTCGCTCGGAACACTGAAGCTTTCTTT.

CDR3: CASRLSGLTEAFF. CDR3 in DNA: TGTGCCAGCAGACTATCGGGTCTCACTGAAGCTTTCTTT. The rearrangement links TRBV7-2 to TRBJ1-1; D is unresolved. V lost 6 bases to trimming and J lost 4 bases, with 12 bases between them. This CDR3 has 13 residues. The germline V gene has CDR1 SGHTA and CDR2 FQGNSA.

The rearrangement uses TRBV3-1 (or the pseudogene TRBV3-2) and TRBJ1-6; TRBD1 agrees at 10 bases. The CDR3 runs to 15 residues. The germline CDR1 and CDR2 sequences are LGHDT and YNNKEL (reference sequence). The ends lost 3 bases at V and 7 bases at J; junction bases unmatched: 3. In DNA form, the CDR3 reads TGTGCCAGCAGCCAGGGACAGGGGATAAATTCACCCCTCCACTTT. It translates to CASSQGQGINSPLHF.

The CDR3 DNA sequence: TGTGCCAGCAGTAGACCCGCAGGAGACTCCTACGAGCAGTACTTC. The encoded protein is CASSRPAGDSYEQYF. The chain employs TRBV28 and TRBJ2-7; D gene uncertain. Trimming shortened V by 5 bases and J by 0 bases, and 14 bases separated the two germline ends. In germline, CDR1 is MDHEN, CDR2 SYDVKM. This CDR3 region has 15 residues.

This chain uses TRBV11-2 with TRBJ2-1; D unclear. This CDR3 region has 15 residues. Germline V gives CDR1 SGHAT, CDR2 FQNNGV. Trimming removed 7 bases from V and 0 bases from J, with 13 bases in between. The CDR3 coding sequence is TGTGCCAGCACCCCGGCGACAAGCTCCTACAATGAGCAGTTCTTC. Translated: CASTPATSSYNEQFF.

The J gene is TRBJ1-1, the V gene TRBV19, with unresolved D. Trimming took 6 bases from V and 0 from J, leaving 14 bases between them. There are 15 residues in the CDR3. CDR1 is LNHDA and CDR2 is SQIVND in the germline V gene (reference sequence). The CDR3 sequence is CASRPFGRMNTEAFF. Here the CDR3 DNA reads TGTGCCAGTAGGCCATTTGGACGGATGAACACTGAAGCTTTCTTT. The full variable domain, in which reference TRBV19 and TRBJ1-1 provide the parts outside the CDR3, is DGGITQSPKYLFRKEGQNVTLSCEQNLNHDAMYWYRQDPGQGLRLIYYSQIVNDFQKGDIAEGYSVSREKKESFPLTVTSAQKNPTAFYLCASRPFGRMNTEAFFGQGTRLTVV.

The rearrangement links TRBV12-5 to TRBJ1-6; D not resolved. The germline gives CDR1 LGHNT, CDR2 FRNRAP. V was cut by 10 bases and J by 7 bases, with 17 bases left in between. The CDR3 is 14 amino acids. The CDR3 coding sequence is TGTGCTACGAGGAGGGAACCCAACAATTCACCCCTCCACTTT. It is translated as CATRREPNNSPLHF. The whole variable domain, remainder taken from reference TRBV12-5 and TRBJ1-6, is DARVTQTPRHKVTEMGQEVTMRCQPILGHNTVFWYRQTMMQGLELLAYFRNRAPLDDSGMPKDRFSAEMPDATLATLKIQPSEPRDSAVYFCATRREPNNSPLHFGNGTRLTVT.

V is TRBV13 and J is TRBJ2-2; 10 bases are shared with TRBD1. J was trimmed by 5 bases and V by 2 bases; bases with no gene match: 14. This CDR3 is built from 19 residues. The germline V gene has CDR1 PRHDT and CDR2 FYEKMQ (reference sequence). The CDR3 bases are TGTGCCAGCAGCTTAAACCTCGGTGGGACAGGGGTCGGAACCGGGGAGCTGTTTTTT. Its translation is CASSLNLGGTGVGTGELFF.

The genes are TRBV5-3 and TRBJ1-1, with D perhaps matching TRBD1 (5 bases). TRBV5-3 is labeled an ORF, and its function is uncertain. Trimming removed 5 bases at V and 1 base at J, with 15 bases between. This CDR3 region has 15 residues. CDR3 region: CARSTSGPGNTEAFF. The CDR3 DNA reads as TGTGCCAGAAGTACCTCGGGGCCGGGGAACACTGAAGCTTTCTTT.

The chain employs TRBV30 and TRBJ2-2; 11 bases fit TRBD2. The V gene's germline CDR1 is GTSNPN and CDR2 SVGIG (reference sequence). The CDR3 is 15 amino acids. The junction had 3 bases not matched to a gene; V was cut back by 3 bases and J by 3 bases. The CDR3 is CAWRNSGRDTGELFF. In DNA, the CDR3 is TGTGCCTGGAGGAATAGCGGGAGGGACACCGGGGAGCTGTTTTTT.

J is TRBJ1-6 and V is TRBV5-4; 7 nucleotides match TRBD1. The CDR3 is 17 residues long. The germline CDR1 and CDR2 sequences are SGHNT and YYREEE (reference sequence). V gave up 1 base and J gave up 5 bases; unmatched junction bases: 9. The CDR3 reads CASSLFTGDRDNSPLHF. As DNA, the CDR3 is TGTGCCAGCAGCTTGTTTACAGGGGACAGAGATAATTCACCCCTCCACTTT.